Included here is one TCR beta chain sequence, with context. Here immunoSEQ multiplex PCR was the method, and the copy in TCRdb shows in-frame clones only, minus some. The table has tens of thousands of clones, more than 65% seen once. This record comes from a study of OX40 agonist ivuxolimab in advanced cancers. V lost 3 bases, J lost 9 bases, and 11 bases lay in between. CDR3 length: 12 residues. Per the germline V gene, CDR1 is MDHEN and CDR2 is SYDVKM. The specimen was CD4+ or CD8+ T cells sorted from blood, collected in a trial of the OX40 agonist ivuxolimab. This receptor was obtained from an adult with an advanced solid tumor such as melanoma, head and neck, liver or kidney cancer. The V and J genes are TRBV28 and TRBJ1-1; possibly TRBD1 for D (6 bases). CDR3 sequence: CASSFRQGQAFF. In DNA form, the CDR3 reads TGTGCCAGCAGTTTTCGGCAGGGGCAAGCTTTCTTT. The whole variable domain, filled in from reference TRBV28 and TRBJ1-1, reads DVKVTQSSRYLVKRTGEKVFLECVQDMDHENMFWYRQDPGLGLRLIYFSYDVKMKEKGDIPEGYSVSREKKERFSLILESASTNQTSMYLCASSFRQGQAFFGQGTRLTVV.